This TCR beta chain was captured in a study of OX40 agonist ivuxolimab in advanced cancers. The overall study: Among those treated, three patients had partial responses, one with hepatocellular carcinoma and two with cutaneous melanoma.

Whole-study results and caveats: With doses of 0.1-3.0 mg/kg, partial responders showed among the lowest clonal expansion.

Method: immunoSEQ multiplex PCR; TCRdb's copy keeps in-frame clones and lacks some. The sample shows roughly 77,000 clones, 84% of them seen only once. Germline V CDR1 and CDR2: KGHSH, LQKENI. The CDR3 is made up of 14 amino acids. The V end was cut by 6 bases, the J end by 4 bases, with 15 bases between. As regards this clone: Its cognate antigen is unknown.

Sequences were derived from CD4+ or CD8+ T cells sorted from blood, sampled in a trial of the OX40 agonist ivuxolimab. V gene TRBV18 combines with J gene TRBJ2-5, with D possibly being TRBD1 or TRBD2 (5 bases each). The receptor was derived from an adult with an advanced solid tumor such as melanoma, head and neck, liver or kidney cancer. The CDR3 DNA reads TGTGCCAGCTCCCCCGGCGTGGGGACAGAGACCCAGTACTTC. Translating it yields CASSPGVGTETQYF.